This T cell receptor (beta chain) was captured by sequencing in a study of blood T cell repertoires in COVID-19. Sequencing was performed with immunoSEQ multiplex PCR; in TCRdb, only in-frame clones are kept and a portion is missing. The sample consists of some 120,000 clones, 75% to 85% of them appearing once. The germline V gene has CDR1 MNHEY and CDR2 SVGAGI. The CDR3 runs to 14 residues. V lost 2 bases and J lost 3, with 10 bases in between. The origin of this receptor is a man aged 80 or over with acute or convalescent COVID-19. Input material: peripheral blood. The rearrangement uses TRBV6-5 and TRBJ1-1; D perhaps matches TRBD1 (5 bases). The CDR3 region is CASSYGGVYTEAFF. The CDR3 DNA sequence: TGTGCCAGCAGTTACGGAGGGGTTTACACTGAAGCTTTCTTT.